This TCR beta chain appears in the sequencing data of a study of T cell repertoires in cytomegalovirus infection. In the study overall: It can be stated that public TCR beta signatures indicated CMV infection as well as a matching HLA type.

TCRdb redid the calling of the reads with MiXCR, one entry per CDR3 protein. Of fewer than 200,000 distinct CDR3 sequences in the sample, approximately 15% are singletons; the top ten hold 25% to 30%. Study-wide findings and caveats: The response measured ex vivo was dominated by TCR beta clonotypes (HLA-C-restricted and CMV-specific). Summed frequency of public TCR beta families distinguished CMV carriers with the relevant HLA.

The sample holds many counts of this clonotype. Its cognate antigen is unknown. The receptor was isolated from a human donor in good health (CMV status not recorded). Some clones in this sample may be carry-over from other donors' samples. The sample was PBMCs.

CDR3 DNA sequence: TGTGCCAGCAGCCGCGACGGCAAAAAGAACACTGAAGCTTTCTTT. Residues: CASSRDGKKNTEAFF. This chain connects TRBV6-5 to TRBJ1-1; D gene ambiguous. V lost 6 bases and J lost 1, with 15 bases in between. Germline V CDR1 and CDR2: MNHEY, SVGAGI. The CDR3 has 15 residues.